What follows are 2 T cell receptor beta chains derived from one specimen sequenced in a study of identifying expanded T cells in peripheral blood. Clones were read by immunoSEQ multiplex PCR, and TCRdb kept only the in-frame ones, dropping some. The sample lists around 78,000 clones, roughly 81% occurring once. The sequenced sample was blood. The receptors here all came from a person aged 18 to 70 in good health.

This clone was observed a few times. This rearrangement joins TRBV9 to TRBJ2-6; tentatively, D is TRBD2 (5 bases). From germline, CDR1 is SGDLS and CDR2 YYNGEE. V shed 4 bases and J shed 2 bases, with 16 bases lying between them. There are 17 residues in the CDR3. The CDR3 nucleotides read TGTGCCAGCAGCCCTAAAGGACCGGAGGCTGGGGCCAACGTCCTGACTTTC. The encoded protein is CASSPKGPEAGANVLTF.

The chain uses TRBV7-2 and TRBJ2-5, with D possibly matching TRBD2 (5 bases). This CDR3 spans 15 amino acids. Germline V gene lookup returns CDR1 SGHTA and CDR2 FQGNSA. V was shortened by 0 bases and J by 5 bases, with 13 bases between the two germline ends. For the CDR3, the DNA is TGTGCCAGCAGCTTAGCGGAGGCCCCCGGGGAGACCCAGTACTTC. It encodes CASSLAEAPGETQYF.